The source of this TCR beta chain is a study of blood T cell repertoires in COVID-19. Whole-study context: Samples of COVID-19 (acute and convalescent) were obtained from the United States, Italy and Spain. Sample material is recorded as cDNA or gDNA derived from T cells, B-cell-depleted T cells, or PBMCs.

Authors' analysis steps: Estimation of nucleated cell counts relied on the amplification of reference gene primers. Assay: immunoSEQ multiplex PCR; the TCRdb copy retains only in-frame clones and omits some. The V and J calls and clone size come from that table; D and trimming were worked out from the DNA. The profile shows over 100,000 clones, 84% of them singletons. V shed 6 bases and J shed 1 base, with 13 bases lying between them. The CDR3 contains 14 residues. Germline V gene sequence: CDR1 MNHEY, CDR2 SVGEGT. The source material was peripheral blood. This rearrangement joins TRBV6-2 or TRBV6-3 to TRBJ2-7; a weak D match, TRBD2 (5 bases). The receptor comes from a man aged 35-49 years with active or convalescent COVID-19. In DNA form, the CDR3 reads TGTGCCAGCAGCACCCATGGACTTTCCTACGAGCAGTACTTC. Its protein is CASSTHGLSYEQYF.